The 32 T cell receptor beta chains listed next were all sequenced from one sample in a study of T cells in localized non-small cell lung cancer. Here immunoSEQ multiplex PCR was the method, and the copy in TCRdb shows in-frame clones only, minus some. In the table there are about 5,600 clones, around 28% of which are singletons. The specimen comprised lung tumor tissue, sampled before any cancer treatment. The source is a female donor at least 60 years old with stage I lung adenocarcinoma.

This rearrangement joins TRBV7-8 to TRBJ1-2; D uncertain. The CDR3 has 13 amino acids. The germline V and J ends were trimmed by 3 bases and 7 bases, with 12 bases remaining between them. Germline CDR1 SGHVS, CDR2 FQNEAQ. In nucleotides, the CDR3 is TGTGCCAGCAGCTTCGGGTCACAGCTTGGCTACACCTTC. Translated, it gives CASSFGSQLGYTF.

The chain couples TRBV28 to TRBJ2-5; 9 nucleotides line up with TRBD1. The germline gives CDR1 MDHEN, CDR2 SYDVKM. The trim removed 4 bases at V and 1 base at J, leaving 10 bases unmatched. The CDR3 sequence is 17 residues long. CDR3 in amino acids: CASSSQTGTGSQETQYF. CDR3 nucleotide sequence: TGTGCCAGCAGTTCCCAAACCGGGACAGGGTCCCAAGAGACCCAGTACTTC.

The chain uses TRBV9 and TRBJ2-5; a weak D match, TRBD2 (5 bases). V lost 5 bases and J lost 2, with 13 bases in between. Looked up from germline, CDR1 is SGDLS and CDR2 is YYNGEE. The CDR3 length is 14 residues. The CDR3 protein is CASSEAGGQETQYF. The CDR3 DNA is TGTGCCAGCAGTGAAGCTGGCGGGCAAGAGACCCAGTACTTC.

The chain links TRBV11-3 to TRBJ2-3; D remains ambiguous. This CDR3 comprises 15 residues. V dropped 1 base and J dropped 2 bases, with 10 bases sitting between them. The germline V gene encodes CDR1 SGHNT and CDR2 YENEEA. Written as DNA, the CDR3 is TGTGCCAGCAGCTTAGGACCGGGCTCCACAGATACGCAGTATTTT. It translates to CASSLGPGSTDTQYF.

The chain carries TRBV28 and TRBJ1-6; 8 bases align to TRBD1. The trim removed 6 bases at V and 5 bases at J, leaving 12 bases unmatched. This CDR3 is 17 amino acids long. In germline, CDR1 is MDHEN, CDR2 SYDVKM. The CDR3: CASRLYGQGSHNSPLHF. The CDR3 nucleotides are TGTGCCAGCAGGTTGTACGGACAGGGCTCTCATAATTCACCCCTCCACTTT.

This clone was counted between two and nine times. The V gene is TRBV29-1, the J gene TRBJ1-1; 7 bases match TRBD1. Germline loops: CDR1 SQVTM, CDR2 ANQGSEA. V trimming: 4 bases; J trimming: 5 bases; junction bases outside the gene matches: 13. The CDR3 is made up of 15 amino acids. The CDR3 DNA reads TGCAGCGTTGGACAGGGAAAACAAACGGGGACTGAAGCTTTCTTT. Translating it yields CSVGQGKQTGTEAFF.

This clone was found once. This sequence joins TRBV28 and TRBJ2-2; tentative D call: TRBD2 (6 bases). Trimming shortened V by 4 bases and J by 0 bases, and 9 bases separated the two germline ends. Germline lookup yields CDR1 MDHEN and CDR2 SYDVKM. CDR3 size: 15 residues. The CDR3 region is CASSSGGANTGELFF. CDR3 sequence (DNA): TGTGCCAGCAGTTCGGGCGGGGCGAACACCGGGGAGCTGTTTTTT. Full variable domain (rest looked up from reference TRBV28 and TRBJ2-2): DVKVTQSSRYLVKRTGEKVFLECVQDMDHENMFWYRQDPGLGLRLIYFSYDVKMKEKGDIPEGYSVSREKKERFSLILESASTNQTSMYLCASSSGGANTGELFFGEGSRLTVL.

This clone was picked up a small number of times. The chain combines TRBV11-3 with TRBJ2-7; 10 bases map to TRBD1. The CDR3 extends over 14 amino acids. J gave up 4 bases and V 5 bases, and 5 bases lay outside the gene matches. Germline V gives CDR1 SGHNT, CDR2 YENEEA. In DNA, the CDR3 is TGTGCCAGCAGCCCGGGGACAGGGGATTACGAGCAGTACTTC. It yields the protein CASSPGTGDYEQYF.

By proportion, this clone is large. V usage is TRBV11-3 and J usage is TRBJ2-1; 13 bases are shared with TRBD2. The CDR3 spans 15 residues. J was trimmed by 7 bases and V by 5 bases; bases with no gene match: 5. CDR1 and CDR2 (germline): SGHNT, YENEEA. DNA for the CDR3: TGTGCCAGCAGCATCGGGACTAGCGGGACTAATGAGCAGTTCTTC. Its translation is CASSIGTSGTNEQFF. The full variable domain, with the rest looked up from reference TRBV11-3 and TRBJ2-1, is EAGVVQSPRYKIIEKKQPVAFWCNPISGHNTLYWYLQNLGQGPELLIRYENEEAVDDSQLPKDRFSAERLKGVDSTLKIQPAELGDSAVYLCASSIGTSGTNEQFFGPGTRLTVL.

The rearrangement joins TRBV19 to TRBJ2-1, with TRBD2 as a possible D gene (6 bases). Germline CDR1 is LNHDA and CDR2 is SQIVND (reference sequence). The CDR3 spans 17 residues. V was shortened by 3 bases and J by 0 bases, with 15 bases between the two germline ends. The CDR3 DNA reads as TGTGCCAGTAGTATTCTCCCTAGCGCCCACTCCTACAATGAGCAGTTCTTC. It specifies CASSILPSAHSYNEQFF.

The CDR3 here is CASTHRGDRGGLNGYTF. CDR3 DNA sequence: TGTGCCAGTACCCACCGGGGGGACAGGGGAGGATTGAATGGCTACACCTTC. The V and J genes are TRBV19 and TRBJ1-2; 10 bases are shared with TRBD1. The J segment lost 6 bases and the V segment lost 7 bases, leaving 17 bases of the junction unmatched. Germline lookup yields CDR1 LNHDA and CDR2 SQIVND (reference sequence). The CDR3 loop spans 17 amino acids.

This clone appeared a few times. The chain joins TRBV28 to TRBJ2-7; TRBD1 matches 8 bases. The CDR3 covers 15 residues. Losses at the gene ends were 5 bases for V and 0 bases for J; bases not matched to a gene: 6. Germline CDR1 is MDHEN and CDR2 is SYDVKM. The CDR3 sequence is CASSNNRGSSYEQYF. CDR3 coding DNA: TGTGCCAGCAGTAATAACAGGGGGAGCTCCTACGAGCAGTACTTC.

CDR3 DNA: TGCAGCGTTGAACAGACATTCGGGGAGCTGTTTTTT. Translation: CSVEQTFGELFF. This chain connects TRBV29-1 to TRBJ2-2; D not certain. V was shortened by 2 bases and J by 7 bases, with 8 bases between the two germline ends. Germline V lookup: CDR1 SQVTM, CDR2 ANQGSEA. This CDR3 is 12 amino acids long.

This clone was detected only a few times. V is TRBV2 and J is TRBJ1-2; weak D call: TRBD1 (6 bases). Between the trimmed V and J ends, which lost 6 bases and 1 base, there was a span of 6 bases. Germline loops: CDR1 SNHLY, CDR2 FYNNEI. The CDR3 has 12 residues. In DNA form, the CDR3 reads TGTGCCAGCAGCAGGGGTAACTATGGCTACACCTTC. Its translation: CASSRGNYGYTF.

This clone was seen just once. This chain joins TRBV28 and TRBJ2-3, with 11 positions matching TRBD2. The CDR3 has 16 amino acids. In germline, CDR1 is MDHEN, CDR2 SYDVKM. Losses at the gene ends were 5 bases for V and 2 bases for J; bases not matched to a gene: 6. The CDR3, as DNA: TGTGCCAGCAGTCGAGGGACTAGCGGACTCACAGATACGCAGTATTTT. It yields the protein CASSRGTSGLTDTQYF.

The chain is built from TRBV19 and TRBJ2-2; TRBD1 aligns across 7 bases. V dropped 6 bases and J dropped 5; count of bases not matched to a gene: 9. Per germline, CDR1 LNHDA and CDR2 SQIVND (reference sequence). CDR3 length equals 15 residues. The CDR3 sequence: CASRTTGEGTGELFF. The CDR3 DNA reads TGTGCCAGTAGGACAACAGGGGAAGGGACCGGGGAGCTGTTTTTT.

This clone was seen more than once but under ten times. The gene calls are TRBV7-5 and TRBJ2-2; the table's D call, TRBD2, has no DNA check behind it. TRBV7-5 is tagged as a pseudogene. The CDR3 extends over 17 amino acids. CDR3 amino acids: CASSPTVGLATAGELFF. The DNA for the CDR3 is TGTGCCAGCAGCCCTACGGTGGGACTAGCAACAGCCGGGGAGCTGTTTTTT.

The gene calls are TRBV29-1 and TRBJ2-7, with 9 positions matching TRBD1. Germline V gene data show CDR1 as SQVTM and CDR2 as ANQGSEA. V shed 6 bases, J shed 3 bases, and the junction held 9 bases outside the gene matches. This CDR3 has 14 residues. The CDR3 spells CSVGGTGGNYEQYF. As DNA, the CDR3 is TGCAGCGTGGGAGGTACAGGGGGCAACTACGAGCAGTACTTC.

The table lists this clone with many counts. The chain has TRBV7-6 and TRBJ2-1, with TRBD1 matching over 8 bases. The ends lost 4 bases at V and 0 bases at J; junction bases unmatched: 2. Germline CDR1 reads SGHVS; CDR2 reads FNYEAQ. This CDR3 region has 15 residues. CDR3 bases: TGTGCCAGCAGCTCCACAGGGGGCTCCTACAATGAGCAGTTCTTC. It codes for CASSSTGGSYNEQFF.

J is TRBJ1-5 and V is TRBV28; 11 nucleotides match TRBD1. From germline, CDR1 is MDHEN and CDR2 SYDVKM. The CDR3 is 17 residues long. The J segment lost 9 bases and the V segment lost 0 bases, leaving 10 bases of the junction unmatched. The CDR3 sequence: CASSLWGLDRGPGPQHF. CDR3 nucleotide sequence: TGTGCCAGCAGTTTATGGGGCTTGGACAGGGGGCCTGGGCCCCAGCATTTT.

Comments on this clone: At one end, the junction sequence differs from germline, possibly due to a read error. The rearrangement joins TRBV19 to TRBJ1-4; D might be TRBD1 (6 bases). Germline CDR1 reads LNHDA; CDR2 reads SQIVND (reference sequence). This CDR3 comprises 14 residues. This CDR3 reads CASSPSDSWGPIDF. CDR3 bases: TGTGCCAGTAGCCCTTCGGACAGTTGGGGCCCCATTGATTTT.

In this sample, this clone turned up a few times. The V and J genes are TRBV11-3 and TRBJ2-7; a possible D gene is TRBD1 (6 bases). Germline CDR1 reads SGHNT; CDR2 reads YENEEA. CDR3 length: 15 amino acids. Trimming took off 5 bases at V and 3 bases at J, with 17 bases between the two ends. CDR3 sequence (DNA): TGTGCCAGCAGCCCTACATCAGGGGTGCGCTACGAGCAGTACTTC. Translated: CASSPTSGVRYEQYF.

The table lists this clone with a few counts. V and J are TRBV6-8 and TRBJ1-1, with TRBD1 identical over 7 bases. The CDR3 spans 15 residues. V lost 5 bases and J lost 5; bases outside the gene matches: 11. In germline, CDR1 is MNHGY, CDR2 SAAAGT. The CDR3 nucleotides read TGTGCCAGCAGTCGACCACAGGGGAAGGGGACTGAAGCTTTCTTT. It codes for CASSRPQGKGTEAFF.

This clone was counted a few times. Written as DNA, the CDR3 is TGTGCCAGCAGCGTTCGGTACACCGGGGAGCTGTTTTTT. It encodes CASSVRYTGELFF. The J gene is TRBJ2-2, the V gene TRBV9; D call uncertain. Germline V CDR1 and CDR2: SGDLS, YYNGEE. The CDR3 spans 13 residues. V dropped 2 bases and J dropped 3 bases, with 5 bases sitting between them.

This clone has a handful of counts. The chain joins TRBV2 to TRBJ2-5, with D possibly matching TRBD1 (5 bases). The CDR3 extends over 15 amino acids. Trimming took 3 bases from V and 1 from J, leaving 12 bases between them. Germline CDR1 and CDR2: SNHLY and FYNNEI. CDR3 loop: CASSEQGRLQETQYF. CDR3 bases: TGTGCCAGCAGTGAGCAGGGAAGACTCCAAGAGACCCAGTACTTC. The full variable domain, completed using reference TRBV2 and TRBJ2-5, is EPEVTQTPSHQVTQMGQEVILRCVPISNHLYFYWYRQILGQKVEFLVSFYNNEISEKSEIFDDQFSVERPDGSNFTLKIRSTKLEDSAMYFCASSEQGRLQETQYFGPGTRLLVL.

This chain connects TRBV28 to TRBJ2-5; 14 bases fit TRBD2. The CDR3 is made up of 18 amino acids. Germline V gene sequence: CDR1 MDHEN, CDR2 SYDVKM. J lost 5 bases, V lost 10 bases, and 18 bases had no gene match. CDR3 sequence (DNA): TGTGCCATTTCCGAACCGGGACTAGCGGGAGTTGGGCGGGAGACCCAGTACTTC. It yields the protein CAISEPGLAGVGRETQYF.

This clone has only a few counts. V is TRBV12-2 and J is TRBJ1-4. TRBV12-2 is a known pseudogene. CDR3 length equals 14 residues. CDR3 sequence (DNA): TGTGCCGGTGGGTCGCGGGGGACTAATGAAAAACTGTTTTTT. Amino acids: CAGGSRGTNEKLFF.

This clone occurred a few times. V gene TRBV28 combines with J gene TRBJ2-7; D is perhaps TRBD1 (5 bases). V was pared by 3 bases and J by 2 bases, with 8 bases between. CDR1 is MDHEN and CDR2 is SYDVKM in the germline V gene. The CDR3 extends over 13 amino acids. CDR3 sequence reads: CASSLPGTYEQYF. The CDR3 nucleotides are TGTGCCAGCAGTTTGCCAGGGACCTACGAGCAGTACTTC. Drawing the rest from reference TRBV28 and TRBJ2-7, the complete variable domain is DVKVTQSSRYLVKRTGEKVFLECVQDMDHENMFWYRQDPGLGLRLIYFSYDVKMKEKGDIPEGYSVSREKKERFSLILESASTNQTSMYLCASSLPGTYEQYFGPGTRLTVT.

The J gene is TRBJ2-3, the V gene TRBV25-1; 10 bases agree with TRBD2. The CDR3 spans 15 residues. Trimming removed 7 bases from V and 3 bases from J; junction bases left unmatched: 7. The germline V gene has CDR1 MGHDK and CDR2 SYGVNS. CDR3 protein: CASKATTSGTDTQYF. The CDR3 DNA reads as TGTGCCAGCAAGGCTACGACTAGCGGGACAGATACGCAGTATTTT.

In this sample, this clone turned up a few times. The chain joins TRBV30 to TRBJ2-1; D possibly matches TRBD1 or TRBD2 (7 bases each). The CDR3 is 15 residues long. Germline V gene data show CDR1 as GTSNPN and CDR2 as SVGIG (reference sequence). Trimming took 2 bases from V and 5 from J, leaving 16 bases between them. Here the CDR3 DNA reads TGTGCCTGGAGTAATAAGGGGGCGGGAGACAATGAGCAGTTCTTC. Translation gives CAWSNKGAGDNEQFF. Variable domain in full (rest from reference TRBV30 and TRBJ2-1): SQTIHQWPATLVQPVGSPLSLECTVEGTSNPNLYWYRQAAGRGLQLLFYSVGIGQISSEVPQNLSASRPQDRQFILSSKKLLLSDSGFYLCAWSNKGAGDNEQFFGPGTRLTVL.

This clone is categorized as medium-sized (0.01 to 0.1%). The chain recombines TRBV11-3 with TRBJ1-1; the D gene is possibly TRBD1 (5 bases). Germline CDR1 reads SGHNT; CDR2 reads YENEEA. The V and J ends lost 5 bases and 6 bases respectively, with 16 bases between them. CDR3 length: 14 residues. The CDR3 reads CASSQETGGAEAFF. The CDR3 DNA follows: TGTGCCAGCAGCCAGGAGACCGGAGGGGCTGAAGCTTTCTTT.

The chain employs TRBV12-5 and TRBJ1-1; D may be TRBD1 (5 bases). V lost 0 bases, J lost 1 base, and 15 bases lay in between. Germline values: CDR1 LGHNT, CDR2 FRNRAP. This CDR3 region has 17 residues. The CDR3 DNA reads TGTGCTAGTGGTTTGGTAAATTTAAGGACACCGAACACTGAAGCTTTCTTT. This encodes CASGLVNLRTPNTEAFF.